This TCR beta chain was found in a study of blood T cell repertoires in COVID-19. About the research overall: The samples span acute and convalescent COVID-19 from the United States, Italy and Spain. PBMCs, B-cell-depleted T cells, or T cells were the source of the cDNA or gDNA that made up the material.

Looked up from germline, CDR1 is MNHNY and CDR2 is SVGAGI (reference sequence). V lost 2 bases to trimming and J lost 8 bases, with 6 bases between them. The CDR3 loop spans 12 amino acids. Original processing notes: The assay estimated nucleated cells by amplifying reference gene primers. Sequencing was performed with immunoSEQ multiplex PCR; in TCRdb, only in-frame clones are kept and a portion is missing. V and J calls and clone size are given by that table; D and trimming were obtained from the DNA. The sample holds 200,000 to 300,000 clones, roughly 82% seen once. The rearrangement joins TRBV6-6 to TRBJ1-4; D gene ambiguous. The receptor was isolated from a man aged 35 to 55 who had recovered from COVID-19. The sample taken for sequencing was peripheral blood. CDR3 DNA: TGTGCCAGCAGTTACAGGCGGGAAAAACTGTTTTTT. Its protein product is CASSYRREKLFF.